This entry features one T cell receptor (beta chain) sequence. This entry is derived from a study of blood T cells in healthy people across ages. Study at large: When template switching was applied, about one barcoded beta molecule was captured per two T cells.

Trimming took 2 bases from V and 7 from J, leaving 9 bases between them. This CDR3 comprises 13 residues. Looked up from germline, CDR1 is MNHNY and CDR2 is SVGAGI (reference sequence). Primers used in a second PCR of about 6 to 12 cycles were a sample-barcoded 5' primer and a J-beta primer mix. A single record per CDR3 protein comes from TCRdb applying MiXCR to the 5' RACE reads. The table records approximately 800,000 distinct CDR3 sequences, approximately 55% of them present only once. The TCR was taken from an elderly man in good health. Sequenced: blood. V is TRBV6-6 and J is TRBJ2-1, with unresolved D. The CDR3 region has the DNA TGTGCCAGCAGTTACCGACTCCCTAATGAGCAGTTCTTC. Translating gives CASSYRLPNEQFF.